The clone carrying this TCR beta chain has a handful of counts. Its antigen is unknown. This entry comes from a study of blood T cells in healthy people across ages. A second PCR of 7 to 11 cycles used a sample-barcoded 5' primer and a J-beta primer mix. TCRdb reprocessed the 5' RACE reads via MiXCR and lists one record per CDR3 protein. Of 850,000 to 1,100,000 distinct CDR3 sequences in the sample, roughly two fifths were seen once. Points from the study as a whole: Changes in expanded clonotypes were possibly confounded, as the CMV status of donors was unknown.

The receptor was isolated from a man younger than 35 in good health. The sample consisted of blood.

The CDR3 loop reads CAISLGGASYGYTF. CDR3 nucleotides: TGTGCCATCTCCTTAGGGGGGGCGAGCTACGGCTACACCTTC. V and J are TRBV10-3 and TRBJ1-2; D might be TRBD1 (6 bases). V was cut by 8 bases and J by 8 bases, with 21 bases left in between. The CDR3 is made up of 14 amino acids. Germline V lookup: CDR1 ENHRY, CDR2 SYGVKD.